The 5 T cell receptor beta chains reported below all come from one sample, sequenced in a study of metastatic and nonmetastatic thyroid tumors. TCRdb reassembled clones from the PCR reads with MiXCR. The profile covers about 39,000 clones, with about 12% appearing a single time and about 10% taken by the ten largest. All patients reached thyroid surgery having received no treatment beforehand. The specimen was blood. Receptors were obtained from a male donor with papillary thyroid cancer or a benign thyroid nodule (not recorded which). Some clones in this sample may be carry-over from other donors' samples.

The chain combines TRBV3-1 with TRBJ2-1, with TRBD2 matching 9 bases. Germline trimming cut 4 bases from V and 5 bases from J; bases unmatched to any gene: 6. The germline V gene has CDR1 LGHDT and CDR2 YNNKEL (reference sequence). The CDR3 contains 15 residues. The CDR3 loop is CASSPDGGRDNEQFF. The CDR3, as DNA: TGTGCCAGCAGCCCAGATGGCGGGAGGGACAATGAGCAGTTCTTC.

This clone showed up many times. The chain couples TRBV7-6 to TRBJ2-7, with 9 bases identical to TRBD1. The ends lost 6 bases at V and 6 bases at J; junction bases unmatched: 12. This CDR3 spans 15 amino acids. The germline gives CDR1 SGHVS, CDR2 FNYEAQ. The CDR3 reads CASSLSGTGSFEQYF. CDR3 DNA sequence: TGTGCCAGCAGTCTTAGTGGGACAGGGAGCTTCGAGCAGTACTTC.

This clone was recorded many times. The gene calls are TRBV2 and TRBJ2-3, with TRBD2 identical over 12 bases. The CDR3 has 15 amino acids. The V gene end was trimmed by 7 bases and the J gene end by 4 bases; junction bases not matched to a gene: 6. Per germline, CDR1 SNHLY and CDR2 FYNNEI. The CDR3 bases are TGTGCCAGCAAGCAGACTAGCGGGAGCCCAGATACGCAGTATTTT. It encodes CASKQTSGSPDTQYF.

In this sample, this clone turned up many times. The V and J genes are TRBV20-1 and TRBJ2-4, with TRBD2 matching over 7 bases. Per germline, CDR1 DFQATT and CDR2 SNEGSKA (reference sequence). With V trimmed by 0 bases and J by 5 bases, 16 bases remained unmatched. This CDR3 is 18 amino acids long. CDR3 residues: CSARDWNGRPDAQNIQYF. The CDR3 region has the DNA TGCAGTGCTAGAGACTGGAACGGGAGGCCTGATGCTCAAAACATTCAGTACTTC.

This clone was seen at least ten times. The chain is built from TRBV20-1 and TRBJ1-1; no clear D gene. The CDR3 totals 11 residues. Looked up from germline, CDR1 is DFQATT and CDR2 is SNEGSKA (reference sequence). V lost 4 bases and J 6 bases, leaving 9 bases between the germline ends. This chain's CDR3 is CSATLSSEAFF. The CDR3 region has the DNA TGCAGTGCTACCCTCAGCTCTGAAGCTTTCTTT.